These 24 T cell receptor beta chains came from one sample sequenced in a study of identical twins. TCRdb itself ran the 5' RACE reads through MiXCR, one entry per CDR3 protein. Here the sample spans about 530,000 distinct CDR3 sequences, 20% to 25% being singletons. The same specimen was also included in a second study, on yellow fever vaccine responses in identical twins.

The sequencing sample was made of CD4+ T cells sorted from blood. The receptors come from a woman under 30 in good health.

This clonotype was detected only a few times. The rearrangement links TRBV6-1 to TRBJ2-7; 10 nucleotides line up with TRBD1. CDR3 length: 15 residues. V lost 7 bases and J lost 1; bases outside the gene matches: 7. Germline assignment: CDR1 MNHNS and CDR2 SASEGT. In nucleotides, the CDR3 is TGTGCCAGCACCGGACAGGGGGTAATATCCTACGAGCAGTACGTC. Translated, it gives CASTGQGVISYEQYV.

This clonotype has more than one count but fewer than ten. This chain joins TRBV6-5 and TRBJ2-3; 9 positions match TRBD1. Germline V gene lookup returns CDR1 MNHEY and CDR2 SVGAGI. This CDR3 has 16 residues. V lost 4 bases and J lost 1; bases outside the gene matches: 6. The CDR3 reads CASSSPRDRGTDTQYF. CDR3 in DNA: TGTGCCAGCAGTTCCCCCCGGGACAGGGGCACAGATACGCAGTATTTT.

V usage is TRBV7-7 and J usage is TRBJ2-1, with 11 bases fitting TRBD2. V trimming: 5 bases; J trimming: 4 bases; junction bases outside the gene matches: 7. The CDR3 is 16 residues long. Per germline, CDR1 SSHAT and CDR2 FNYEAQ (reference sequence). The CDR3: CASSVSLAGGYNEQFF. The CDR3 nucleotides are TGTGCCAGCAGCGTAAGCCTAGCGGGAGGTTACAATGAGCAGTTCTTC.

This clonotype was seen a few times. This rearrangement joins TRBV20-1 to TRBJ2-5; D unresolved. Trimming took off 3 bases at V and 2 bases at J, with 7 bases between the two ends. Per the germline V gene, CDR1 is DFQATT and CDR2 is SNEGSKA (reference sequence). The CDR3 runs 12 residues. CDR3 region: CSASGLQETQYF. CDR3 nucleotides: TGCAGTGCTAGTGGCTTGCAAGAGACCCAGTACTTC.

This clonotype was detected a few times. V usage is TRBV15 and J usage is TRBJ2-1, with D maybe TRBD2 (5 bases). The germline gives CDR1 LNHNV, CDR2 YYDKDF (reference sequence). The V end lost 3 bases, the J end lost 5 bases, and 11 bases lay between the germline ends. The CDR3 runs to 14 residues. The CDR3 reads CATSRRTQDNEQFF. For the CDR3, the DNA is TGTGCCACCAGCAGGAGGACTCAAGACAATGAGCAGTTCTTC.

This clonotype was observed a handful of times. V and J are TRBV20-1 and TRBJ2-7; 10 bases align to TRBD2. Germline V gene lookup returns CDR1 DFQATT and CDR2 SNEGSKA (reference sequence). This CDR3 contains 14 residues. V gave up 0 bases and J gave up 7 bases; unmatched junction bases: 6. CDR3 in amino acids: CSARDPLAGDEQYV. The CDR3 DNA is TGCAGTGCTAGAGATCCCCTAGCGGGGGATGAGCAGTACGTC.

The chain combines TRBV7-6 with TRBJ2-3; TRBD1 agrees at 7 bases. This CDR3 has 15 residues. Germline CDR1 and CDR2: SGHVS and FNYEAQ. The V segment lost 5 bases and the J segment 5 bases; nucleotides outside the gene matches: 10. The CDR3 DNA reads TGTGCCAGCAGCCCTCGGACCAGGGGGATAGATACGCAGTATTTT. This encodes CASSPRTRGIDTQYF.

This clonotype was observed a few times. This chain uses TRBV24-1 with TRBJ2-7; D not certain. Trimming left V 9 bases short and J 0 bases short, with 11 bases between. Per germline, CDR1 KGHDR and CDR2 SFDVKD. The CDR3 is 13 residues long. The DNA of the CDR3 is TGTGCCACCCAAACCTATAGCTCCTACGAGCAGTACTTC. Protein: CATQTYSSYEQYF.

The chain uses TRBV5-1 and TRBJ1-1, with D uncertain. V lost 2 bases to trimming and J lost 2 bases, with 10 bases between them. This CDR3 is built from 14 residues. Germline CDR1 SGHRS, CDR2 YFSETQ. The CDR3 DNA sequence: TGCGCCAGCAGCTTTACAGAGAAAAACACTGAAGCTTTCTTT. It encodes CASSFTEKNTEAFF.

J is TRBJ2-7 and V is TRBV5-8; D not certain. The CDR3 is 15 residues long. The germline CDR1 and CDR2 sequences are SGHTS and YDEGEE. The V end was cut by 4 bases, the J end by 1 base, with 15 bases between. CDR3 DNA: TGTGCCAGCAGCGCCTACGCGTTCCCTTCCTACGAGCAGTACGTC. This translates into CASSAYAFPSYEQYV.

There are a few counts of this clonotype. The chain links TRBV6-2 or TRBV6-3 to TRBJ2-7; 14 nucleotides agree with TRBD2. The CDR3 has 17 residues. The V segment lost 5 bases and the J segment 0 bases; nucleotides outside the gene matches: 6. CDR1 MNHEY and CDR2 SVGEGT come from the germline V gene. The CDR3 protein is CASSRGLAGESSYEQYF. The CDR3 DNA sequence: TGTGCCAGCAGTAGGGGACTAGCGGGAGAAAGCTCCTACGAGCAGTACTTC.

V usage is TRBV12-3 or TRBV12-4 and J usage is TRBJ1-1, with 8 positions matching TRBD1. This CDR3 has 18 residues. After removal of 3 bases from V and 0 bases from J, the junction contained 12 bases not matched to a gene. CDR3: CASSFLTGGWKMNTEAFF. CDR3 coding DNA: TGTGCCAGCAGTTTTTTAACAGGGGGGTGGAAGATGAACACTGAAGCTTTCTTT.

CDR3 amino acids: CASSQDYRGREKLFF. The DNA of the CDR3 is TGTGCCAGCAGCCAAGATTACAGGGGGCGTGAAAAACTGTTTTTT. The chain has TRBV3-1 and TRBJ1-4, with 9 positions matching TRBD1. Germline assignment: CDR1 LGHDT and CDR2 YNNKEL (reference sequence). V gave up 0 bases and J gave up 7 bases; unmatched junction bases: 3. The CDR3 is 15 amino acids.

This clonotype appeared a few times. The chain recombines TRBV6-1 with TRBJ1-2; D is unresolved. V was pared by 3 bases and J by 7 bases, with 15 bases between. Germline CDR1 and CDR2: MNHNS and SASEGT. The length of the CDR3 is 14 residues. CDR3 sequence: CASSETTMRLGYTF. In nucleotides, the CDR3 is TGTGCCAGCAGTGAGACGACCATGCGCCTTGGCTACACCTTC.

The genes are TRBV10-3 and TRBJ2-7; D is uncertain. CDR1 and CDR2 from the germline V gene are ENHRY and SYGVKD. The CDR3 length is 15 residues. V lost 3 bases, J lost 0 bases, and 12 bases lay in between. CDR3 nucleotide sequence: TGTGCCATCAGTGACGGCCCAGGCGACTCCTACGAGCAGTACTTC. This translates into CAISDGPGDSYEQYF.

This clonotype has just a few counts. The CDR3 reads CSARDQILDTQYF. The CDR3 coding sequence is TGCAGTGCTAGAGATCAAATTCTAGATACGCAGTATTTT. The chain combines TRBV20-1 with TRBJ2-3; D is unclear. V lost 0 bases and J 5 bases, leaving 9 bases between the germline ends. There are 13 residues in the CDR3. In germline, CDR1 is DFQATT, CDR2 SNEGSKA (reference sequence).

The V gene is TRBV27, the J gene TRBJ2-6, with 9 bases identical to TRBD1. The CDR3 runs 18 residues. J gave up 2 bases and V 5 bases, and 10 bases lay outside the gene matches. Germline V gene sequence: CDR1 MNHEY, CDR2 SMNVEV (reference sequence). The CDR3: CASSPLGQGTPGANVLTF. CDR3 nucleotide sequence: TGTGCCAGCAGTCCCCTGGGACAGGGAACCCCTGGGGCCAACGTCCTGACTTTC.

This clonotype was observed a few times. The gene calls are TRBV10-3 and TRBJ2-5; D is perhaps TRBD2 (5 bases). This CDR3 comprises 13 residues. Germline assignment: CDR1 ENHRY and CDR2 SYGVKD. V was trimmed by 8 bases and J by 1 base, leaving 11 bases between them. The CDR3 reads CAISEGSQETQYF. In DNA, the CDR3 is TGTGCCATCTCCGAGGGTTCCCAAGAGACCCAGTACTTC.

The J gene is TRBJ2-3, the V gene TRBV11-1; D unclear. The CDR3 contains 18 residues. V was clipped by 4 bases and J by 1 base, with 21 bases between them. Germline-derived CDR1 and CDR2 are SGHAT and FQDESV (reference sequence). The CDR3 protein is CASSSTVLEWPRTDTQYF. In DNA form, the CDR3 reads TGTGCCAGCAGCTCTACTGTCTTGGAGTGGCCCCGCACAGATACGCAGTATTTT.

This sequence joins TRBV12-3 or TRBV12-4 and TRBJ2-3; tentative D call: TRBD2 (6 bases). Trimming stripped 4 bases from V and 2 bases from J, with 16 bases between. This CDR3 is built from 16 residues. The CDR3 DNA reads TGTGCCAGCAGTTCGTCGACTAGATCCCACACAGATACGCAGTATTTT. Amino acid sequence: CASSSSTRSHTDTQYF.

The rearrangement uses TRBV6-1 and TRBJ2-1; tentative D call: TRBD1 (6 bases). V was cut by 2 bases and J by 9 bases, with 8 bases left in between. Germline loops: CDR1 MNHNS, CDR2 SASEGT. This CDR3 contains 12 residues. CDR3 sequence (DNA): TGTGCCAGCAGTGAACAGGGGTCTGAGCAGTTCTTC. Translating it yields CASSEQGSEQFF.

The chain joins TRBV2 to TRBJ1-5; tentative D call: TRBD1 (5 bases). The CDR3 length is 16 residues. Germline V gene sequence: CDR1 SNHLY, CDR2 FYNNEI. V lost 2 bases and J lost 0, with 11 bases in between. CDR3 in amino acids: CASSEQGAASNQPQHF. Here the CDR3 DNA reads TGTGCCAGCAGTGAACAGGGAGCGGCTAGCAATCAGCCCCAGCATTTT.

This clonotype occurred once. This sequence joins TRBV5-1 and TRBJ2-2, with 7 bases identical to TRBD1. Per germline, CDR1 SGHRS and CDR2 YFSETQ. This CDR3 spans 16 amino acids. J lost 2 bases, V lost 3 bases, and 7 bases had no gene match. CDR3 region: CASSWLGQRNTGELFF. The DNA of the CDR3 is TGCGCCAGCAGCTGGCTGGGACAGAGAAACACCGGGGAGCTGTTTTTT.

This chain joins TRBV28 and TRBJ2-1, with 8 bases matching TRBD2. This CDR3 is built from 15 residues. V was pared by 9 bases and J by 7 bases, with 14 bases of the junction left unmatched. CDR1 and CDR2 from the germline V gene are MDHEN and SYDVKM. CDR3 sequence (DNA): TGTGCCAGTTCTCCCGGGGGAAGCGGGAGTAATGAGCAGTTCTTC. It is translated as CASSPGGSGSNEQFF.